The 22 T cell receptor beta chains given below trace back to one sample, sequenced in a study of T-cell memory formation after mild COVID-19. TCRdb re-analysed the 5' RACE reads in MiXCR, keeping a single row per CDR3 protein. The sample has around 80,000 distinct CDR3 sequences, roughly 12% seen once. The sequencing sample was made of PBMCs or a T cell subset sorted from them (not recorded which). These receptors came from a young man who had mild COVID-19 (a few samples of this study predate the infection). Cell type and time point are not known.

This clonotype was seen a few times. This sequence joins TRBV7-9 and TRBJ2-7; D is possibly TRBD1 (6 bases). The CDR3 covers 12 residues. Germline V lookup: CDR1 SEHNR, CDR2 FQNEAQ (reference sequence). V was clipped by 7 bases and J by 8 bases, with 15 bases between them. Written as DNA, the CDR3 is TGTGCCAGCACGGGCAGGGGCGCCCAGCAGTACTTC. Its translation is CASTGRGAQQYF.

The rearrangement joins TRBV10-3 to TRBJ2-3; D not resolved. V dropped 4 bases and J dropped 4 bases, with 15 bases sitting between them. Germline CDR1 reads ENHRY; CDR2 reads SYGVKD. CDR3 length: 15 residues. CDR3 in amino acids: CAISGRAPDPDTQYF. CDR3 nucleotide sequence: TGTGCCATCAGTGGCCGGGCCCCCGACCCAGATACGCAGTATTTT.

The chain combines TRBV3-1 with TRBJ2-3, with TRBD2 matching over 7 bases. CDR1 is LGHDT and CDR2 is YNNKEL in the germline V gene (reference sequence). The ends lost 4 bases at V and 4 bases at J; junction bases unmatched: 14. The CDR3 sequence is 17 residues long. CDR3 loop: CASSPVWEGSSPDTQYF. CDR3 sequence (DNA): TGTGCCAGCAGCCCCGTCTGGGAGGGGAGTTCGCCAGATACGCAGTATTTT.

The chain links TRBV9 to TRBJ2-3; D possibly uses TRBD1 or TRBD2 (5 bases each). Trimming took 6 bases from V and 0 from J, leaving 8 bases between them. Germline V gene lookup returns CDR1 SGDLS and CDR2 YYNGEE. The CDR3 is 13 residues long. This CDR3 is CASNRDSTDTQYF. In DNA form, the CDR3 reads TGTGCCAGCAACCGGGACAGCACAGATACGCAGTATTTT.

This clonotype turned up a few times. V gene TRBV6-2 or TRBV6-3 combines with J gene TRBJ2-7, with D possibly being TRBD1 (5 bases). Looked up from germline, CDR1 is MNHEY and CDR2 is SVGEGT. The length of the CDR3 is 14 residues. Trimming left V 7 bases short and J 0 bases short, with 13 bases between. As DNA, the CDR3 is TGTGCCAGCACCAACGTGGGGCACTCCTACGAGCAGTACTTC. Its protein is CASTNVGHSYEQYF.

The table lists this clonotype with a few counts. The chain employs TRBV10-3 and TRBJ2-1; D is unclear. The germline gives CDR1 ENHRY, CDR2 SYGVKD. Between the trimmed V and J ends, which lost 3 bases and 4 bases, there was a span of 10 bases. The CDR3 contains 14 residues. DNA of the CDR3: TGTGCCATCAGTGATGGCAGCTCTTACAATGAGCAGTTCTTC. The encoded protein is CAISDGSSYNEQFF.

Only a few counts were recorded for this clonotype. This chain links TRBV15 with TRBJ2-3, with D perhaps TRBD2 (6 bases). The V gene's germline CDR1 is LNHNV and CDR2 YYDKDF (reference sequence). The ends were cut back, 5 bases at V and 5 bases at J, with 17 bases in the middle. The CDR3 sequence is 15 residues long. The CDR3 DNA reads TGTGCCACCAGCGGAGGGCCAGTGGCACGAGATACGCAGTATTTT. Amino acid sequence: CATSGGPVARDTQYF.

This clonotype was detected a few times. This chain uses TRBV7-6 with TRBJ1-6; tentative D call: TRBD1 (5 bases). The CDR3 is 15 amino acids. CDR1 is SGHVS and CDR2 is FNYEAQ in the germline V gene. The V gene lost 2 bases and the J gene lost 7 bases, with 12 bases spanning the gap. CDR3 nucleotides: TGTGCCAGCAGCTTACAACAGGACTTGAATTCACCCCTCCACTTT. Protein product: CASSLQQDLNSPLHF.

This clonotype has just a few counts. The genes are TRBV9 and TRBJ2-5; perhaps TRBD1 as D (6 bases). The length of the CDR3 is 16 residues. Between the trimmed V and J ends, which lost 0 bases and 1 base, there was a span of 13 bases. CDR1 SGDLS and CDR2 YYNGEE come from the germline V gene. The CDR3 nucleotides read TGTGCCAGCAGCGTAGAGAGCAGGGGACCCCAAGAGACCCAGTACTTC. Amino acid sequence: CASSVESRGPQETQYF.

In its sample, this clonotype was seen a few times. The V and J genes are TRBV4-3 and TRBJ1-4; D call uncertain. Germline loops: CDR1 LGHNA, CDR2 YSLEER. The CDR3 consists of 15 residues. V was cut by 1 base and J by 8 bases, with 14 bases left in between. As DNA, the CDR3 is TGCGCCAGCAGCCAAGCCAAGAGAGACACAGAAAAACTGTTTTTT. This gives the protein CASSQAKRDTEKLFF.

At least ten counts were recorded for this clonotype. V usage is TRBV7-2 and J usage is TRBJ1-2; D might be TRBD1 (5 bases). CDR1 is SGHTA and CDR2 is FQGNSA in the germline V gene. This CDR3 is built from 14 residues. Between the trimmed V and J ends, which lost 5 bases and 3 bases, there was a span of 13 bases. The CDR3 here is CASSPGTSYYGYTF. The CDR3 bases are TGTGCCAGCAGCCCAGGGACCTCGTACTATGGCTACACCTTC. Looking up the rest from reference TRBV7-2 and TRBJ1-2 gives the full variable domain: GAGVSQSPSNKVTEKGKDVELRCDPISGHTALYWYRQSLGQGLEFLIYFQGNSAPDKSGLPSDRFSAERTGGSVSTLTIQRTQQEDSAVYLCASSPGTSYYGYTFGSGTRLTVV.

The table lists this clonotype with a few counts. The V call is TRBV7-9, the J call TRBJ1-2; tentatively, D is TRBD1 (6 bases). CDR3 size: 15 residues. In germline, CDR1 is SEHNR, CDR2 FQNEAQ (reference sequence). The V end lost 5 bases, the J end lost 6 bases, and 19 bases lay between the germline ends. CDR3 bases: TGTGCCAGCAGCCGAGTGGGACACCCAACTGATGGCTACACCTTC. This gives the protein CASSRVGHPTDGYTF. The full variable domain, in which reference TRBV7-9 and TRBJ1-2 provide the parts outside the CDR3, is DTGVSQNPRHKITKRGQNVTFRCDPISEHNRLYWYRQTLGQGPEFLTYFQNEAQLEKSRLLSDRFSAERPKGSFSTLEIQRTEQGDSAMYLCASSRVGHPTDGYTFGSGTRLTVV.

V gene TRBV29-1 combines with J gene TRBJ2-5, with 11 bases aligning to TRBD2. Germline V gene lookup returns CDR1 SQVTM and CDR2 ANQGSEA. There are 18 residues in the CDR3. The J segment lost 3 bases and the V segment lost 2 bases, leaving 14 bases of the junction unmatched. This chain's CDR3 is CSVERFSGGAVGKETQYF. The CDR3 DNA is TGCAGCGTTGAAAGGTTTAGCGGGGGGGCAGTTGGTAAAGAGACCCAGTACTTC.

This clonotype was found a few times. This chain links TRBV3-1 with TRBJ2-3; D unclear. Germline CDR1 reads LGHDT; CDR2 reads YNNKEL (reference sequence). CDR3 size: 14 residues. V lost 0 bases to trimming and J lost 2 bases, with 6 bases between them. CDR3 bases: TGTGCCAGCAGCCAAGATCAGTTCACAGATACGCAGTATTTT. Translated: CASSQDQFTDTQYF.

This chain uses TRBV7-9 with TRBJ1-2; no clear D gene. V shed 3 bases and J shed 0 bases, with 5 bases lying between them. Germline-derived CDR1 and CDR2 are SEHNR and FQNEAQ (reference sequence). The CDR3 runs 13 residues. The CDR3, as DNA: TGTGCCAGCAGCTTTTCAGCTAACTATGGCTACACCTTC. Translation: CASSFSANYGYTF.

The chain couples TRBV5-1 to TRBJ1-1; 7 positions agree with TRBD1. After removal of 2 bases from V and 4 bases from J, the junction contained 8 bases not matched to a gene. Germline CDR1 is SGHRS and CDR2 is YFSETQ. CDR3 length: 15 amino acids. CDR3 in amino acids: CASSLWTGKSTEAFF. In DNA form, the CDR3 reads TGCGCCAGCAGCTTATGGACAGGCAAGAGCACTGAAGCTTTCTTT.

The chain links TRBV4-3 to TRBJ2-7; TRBD2 might be the D (5 bases). V dropped 4 bases and J dropped 5 bases, with 18 bases sitting between them. Germline V lookup: CDR1 LGHNA, CDR2 YSLEER. The CDR3 extends over 15 amino acids. The CDR3, as DNA: TGCGCCAGCAGCCCCTCGGGGTCCCCGACTGACGAGCAGTACTTC. It translates to CASSPSGSPTDEQYF.

This chain uses TRBV7-8 with TRBJ1-1; D is possibly TRBD1 (6 bases). Trimming shortened V by 5 bases and J by 5 bases, and 30 bases separated the two germline ends. Germline V lookup: CDR1 SGHVS, CDR2 FQNEAQ. CDR3 length: 19 residues. CDR3 bases: TGTGCCAGCAGCCCGACCAGGGGTCCTCCGCCCAATTTTCGGACTGAAGCTTTCTTT. This encodes CASSPTRGPPPNFRTEAFF.

This clonotype was picked up a small number of times. The genes are TRBV5-1 and TRBJ2-1; the D is unclear. The V gene's germline CDR1 is SGHRS and CDR2 YFSETQ. The CDR3 has 15 residues. V was trimmed by 3 bases and J by 5 bases, leaving 15 bases between them. The CDR3 sequence is CASSSDAGLDNEQFF. CDR3 nucleotides: TGCGCCAGCAGCTCGGATGCTGGTTTGGACAATGAGCAGTTCTTC.

This clonotype has only a few counts. The chain recombines TRBV13 with TRBJ1-5; 7 positions match TRBD1. This CDR3 spans 14 amino acids. V was clipped by 5 bases and J by 1 base; unmatched bases: 2. Germline V gene data show CDR1 as PRHDT and CDR2 as FYEKMQ (reference sequence). CDR3 in DNA: TGTGCCAGCAGCGCAGGGGGGAGCAATCAGCCCCAGCATTTT. This translates into CASSAGGSNQPQHF.

This clonotype was picked up a small number of times. V is TRBV25-1 and J is TRBJ2-5; 8 nucleotides match TRBD1. Germline V lookup: CDR1 MGHDK, CDR2 SYGVNS. The CDR3 totals 17 residues. V lost 5 bases and J lost 4; bases outside the gene matches: 15. The CDR3 DNA sequence: TGTGCCAGCAGTAGGCCGTTCGGACAGGGAGCTCCAGAGACCCAGTACTTC. Amino acid sequence: CASSRPFGQGAPETQYF.

This clonotype has a handful of counts. This chain links TRBV7-9 with TRBJ1-1, with 7 bases fitting TRBD1. CDR3 length: 13 residues. Germline assignment: CDR1 SEHNR and CDR2 FQNEAQ (reference sequence). The V and J ends lost 1 base and 5 bases, in that order; junction bases with no gene match: 1. The CDR3 DNA reads TGTGCCAGCAGCTTAGGACAGGGTACTGAAGCTTTCTTT. Amino acids: CASSLGQGTEAFF.